Sequencing of this T cell receptor beta chain was carried out in a study of T cells in Graves' hyperthyroidism and ophthalmopathy. To note about this clonotype: Being one base from a much bigger clone, this may be a read error.

CDR1 and CDR2 (germline): DFQATT, SNEGSKA (reference sequence). This CDR3 has 10 residues. Template material for amplifying TCR beta CDR3 regions consisted of RNA transcripts. During a first-round RT-PCR of the TCR CDR3, the HTBI primer set was used. MiXCR, run by TCRdb on the multiplex PCR reads, gives a single entry per CDR3 protein. In the table there are under 650,000 distinct CDR3 sequences, 16% of which are singletons. This chain uses TRBV20-1 with TRBJ2-5, with D unresolved. The source material was blood. The source of this sequence is a woman younger than 45 with Graves' hyperthyroidism. The CDR3 DNA reads as TGCAGTGCCCCCAGAGAGGCCCAGTACTTC. It translates to CSAPREAQYF.